The clone carrying this T cell receptor (beta chain) was seen only a few times. The authors ran a second PCR of 7 to 11 cycles using a sample-barcoded 5' primer and a J-beta primer mix. TCRdb re-analysed the 5' RACE reads in MiXCR, keeping a single row per CDR3 protein. The sample carries hundreds of thousands of distinct CDR3 sequences, around 50% recorded once. The data belong to a study of blood T cells in healthy people across ages. Germline values: CDR1 SGHAT, CDR2 FQNNGV. The CDR3 totals 14 residues. After removal of 3 bases from V and 7 bases from J, the junction contained 6 bases not matched to a gene.

The genes are TRBV11-2 and TRBJ2-3, with 8 bases matching TRBD2. The sample taken for sequencing was blood. This TCR was recovered from a man aged 35 to 55 in good health. CDR3 coding DNA: TGTGCCAGCAGCTTTGGGACTAGTGGTAATACGCAGTATTTT. Translation gives CASSFGTSGNTQYF.